One and the same sample provided the 8 T cell receptor beta chains below, sequenced in a study of post-analysis software for immune sequencing data. Study-wide results and caveats: About five TRBV segments were more frequent in patients than controls; TRBV5-6, TRBV5-1 and TRBV20-1 belonged to this group.

Tagging with unique molecular identifiers was a feature of the TCR beta cDNA libraries. One entry per CDR3 protein, called by TCRdb with MiXCR from the PCR reads. The sample includes roughly 200,000 distinct CDR3 sequences, approximately 29% of them seen just once. For these receptors, no antigen is known. Sequencing used blood. Receptors were obtained from a girl aged 2-17 years with multiple sclerosis.

This clonotype was picked up many times. The chain has TRBV28 and TRBJ2-3; the match to TRBD2 covers 9 bases. CDR3 length: 14 residues. V gave up 6 bases and J gave up 4 bases; unmatched junction bases: 5. Per germline, CDR1 MDHEN and CDR2 SYDVKM. The CDR3 DNA follows: TGTGCCAGCAGGAGTAGCGGGGGACCAGATACGCAGTATTTT. Amino acid sequence: CASRSSGGPDTQYF.

A remark on this clonotype: Just one base apart from a much larger clone, this may be a read error. The genes are TRBV29-1 and TRBJ2-3; 15 nucleotides match TRBD2. The CDR3 is 17 amino acids. Looked up from germline, CDR1 is SQVTM and CDR2 is ANQGSEA. The CDR3 DNA reads as TGCAGCGTTGAGGGGGGACTAGCGGGAGGAAGCATAGATACGCAGTATTTT. This translates into CSVEGGLAGGSIDTQYF.

The chain carries TRBV15 and TRBJ2-7; D ambiguous. The germline V gene encodes CDR1 LNHNV and CDR2 YYDKDF (reference sequence). The CDR3 consists of 15 residues. The ends were cut back, 0 bases at V and 1 base at J, with 10 bases in the middle. The chain's CDR3 is CATSREVHVSYEQYF. CDR3 sequence (DNA): TGTGCCACCAGCAGAGAAGTCCACGTATCCTACGAGCAGTACTTC.

This clonotype was counted many times. This chain joins TRBV7-8 and TRBJ1-2; 9 nucleotides align to TRBD1. The CDR3 is 15 residues long. Trimming took 5 bases from V and 6 from J; bases not matched to a gene: 10. Germline V lookup: CDR1 SGHVS, CDR2 FQNEAQ. The CDR3 spells CASSARDRATDGYTF. CDR3 bases: TGTGCCAGCAGCGCCCGGGACAGGGCGACGGATGGCTACACCTTC.

This clonotype has ten or more counts. The rearrangement uses TRBV7-2 and TRBJ2-1, with D possibly TRBD2 on 5 matching bases. Germline CDR1 and CDR2: SGHTA and FQGNSA. Deletions cut 5 bases from V and 0 bases from J, with 11 bases between. This CDR3 has 15 amino acids. Written as DNA, the CDR3 is TGTGCCAGCAGCCGGGGTGAGAGCTCCTACAATGAGCAGTTCTTC. Translation gives CASSRGESSYNEQFF.

This clonotype was detected ten times or more. This sequence joins TRBV3-1 and TRBJ2-7; 11 bases align to TRBD1. Unmatched junction bases numbered 15, after V lost 3 bases and J lost 2 bases. CDR3 length: 19 residues. Germline CDR1 and CDR2: LGHDT and YNNKEL (reference sequence). CDR3 loop: CASSHGQGALAEIAYEQYF. DNA for the CDR3: TGTGCCAGCAGCCACGGACAGGGGGCACTAGCGGAGATTGCCTACGAGCAGTACTTC.

The chain has TRBV6-6 and TRBJ1-2; 9 nucleotides align to TRBD1. Germline trimming cut 6 bases from V and 5 bases from J; bases unmatched to any gene: 10. The CDR3 runs 15 residues. The germline V gene encodes CDR1 MNHNY and CDR2 SVGAGI (reference sequence). This CDR3 reads CASSPSGTGRYGYTF. In DNA, the CDR3 is TGTGCCAGCAGCCCCTCCGGGACAGGGAGGTATGGCTACACCTTC.

There are many counts of this clonotype. The genes are TRBV6-1 and TRBJ2-7; weak D call: TRBD2 (5 bases). CDR3 size: 14 residues. CDR1 is MNHNS, CDR2 SASEGT, per germline. With 3 bases removed from V and 3 bases from J, the gap between germline ends came to 12 bases. The CDR3 DNA reads as TGTGCCAGCAGTGATGAGGGTTTGGGCTACGAGCAGTACTTC. Translating it yields CASSDEGLGYEQYF.